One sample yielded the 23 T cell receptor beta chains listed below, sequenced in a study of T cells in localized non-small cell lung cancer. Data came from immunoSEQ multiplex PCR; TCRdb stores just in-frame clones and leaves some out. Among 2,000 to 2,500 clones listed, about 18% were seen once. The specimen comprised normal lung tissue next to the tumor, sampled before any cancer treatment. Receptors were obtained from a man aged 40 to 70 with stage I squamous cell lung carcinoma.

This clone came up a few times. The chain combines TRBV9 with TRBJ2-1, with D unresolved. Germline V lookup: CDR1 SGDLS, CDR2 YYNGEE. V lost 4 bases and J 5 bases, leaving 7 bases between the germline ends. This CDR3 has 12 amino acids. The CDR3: CASSLYDNEQFF. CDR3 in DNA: TGTGCCAGCAGCTTATACGACAATGAGCAGTTCTTC.

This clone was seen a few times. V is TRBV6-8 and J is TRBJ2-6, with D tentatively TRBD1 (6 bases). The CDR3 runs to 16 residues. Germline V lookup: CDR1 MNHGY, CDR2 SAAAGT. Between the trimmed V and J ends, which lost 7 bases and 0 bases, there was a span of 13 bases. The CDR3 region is CASKATGSSGANVLTF. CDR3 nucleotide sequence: TGTGCCAGCAAGGCGACAGGAAGCTCTGGGGCCAACGTCCTGACTTTC.

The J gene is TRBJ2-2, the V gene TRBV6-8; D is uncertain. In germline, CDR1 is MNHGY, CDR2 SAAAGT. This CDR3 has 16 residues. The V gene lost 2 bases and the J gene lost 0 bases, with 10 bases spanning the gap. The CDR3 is CASSYGTHSNTGELFF. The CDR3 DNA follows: TGTGCCAGCAGTTACGGTACTCATTCGAACACCGGGGAGCTGTTTTTT.

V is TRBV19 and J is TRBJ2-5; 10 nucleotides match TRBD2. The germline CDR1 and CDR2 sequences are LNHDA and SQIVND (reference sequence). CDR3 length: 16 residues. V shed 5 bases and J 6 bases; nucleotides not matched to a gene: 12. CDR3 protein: CASSDVAGGSRKTQYF. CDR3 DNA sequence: TGTGCCAGTAGTGACGTAGCGGGAGGTTCGAGGAAGACCCAGTACTTC.

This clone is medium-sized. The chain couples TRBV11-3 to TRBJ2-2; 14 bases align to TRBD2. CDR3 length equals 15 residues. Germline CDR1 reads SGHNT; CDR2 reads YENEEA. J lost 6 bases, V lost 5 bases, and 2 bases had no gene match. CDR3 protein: CASSQGLAGAGELFF. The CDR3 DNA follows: TGTGCCAGCAGCCAGGGACTAGCGGGAGCCGGGGAGCTGTTTTTT. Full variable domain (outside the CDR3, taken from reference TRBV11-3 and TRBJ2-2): EAGVVQSPRYKIIEKKQPVAFWCNPISGHNTLYWYLQNLGQGPELLIRYENEEAVDDSQLPKDRFSAERLKGVDSTLKIQPAELGDSAVYLCASSQGLAGAGELFFGEGSRLTVL.

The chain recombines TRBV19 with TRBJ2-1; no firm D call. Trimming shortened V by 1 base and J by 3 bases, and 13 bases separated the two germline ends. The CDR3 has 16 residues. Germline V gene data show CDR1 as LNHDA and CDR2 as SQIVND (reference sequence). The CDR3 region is CASSIAFQSRYNEQFF. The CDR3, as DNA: TGTGCCAGTAGTATAGCTTTCCAGTCCCGCTACAATGAGCAGTTCTTC.

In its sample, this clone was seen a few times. The CDR3 region is CASSQGQVNVLTF. The DNA for the CDR3 is TGTGCCAGTAGTCAAGGACAAGTTAACGTCCTGACTTTC. This chain connects TRBV19 to TRBJ2-6, with D maybe TRBD1 (5 bases). V was shortened by 5 bases and J by 10 bases, with 12 bases between the two germline ends. The germline V gene has CDR1 LNHDA and CDR2 SQIVND (reference sequence). The CDR3 sequence is 13 residues long.

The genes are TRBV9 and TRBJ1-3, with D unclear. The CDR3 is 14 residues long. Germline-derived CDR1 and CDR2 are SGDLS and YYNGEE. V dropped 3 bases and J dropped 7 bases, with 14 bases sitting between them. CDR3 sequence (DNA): TGTGCCAGCAGCGCCAGCGATACGAGGAACACCATATATTTT. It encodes CASSASDTRNTIYF.

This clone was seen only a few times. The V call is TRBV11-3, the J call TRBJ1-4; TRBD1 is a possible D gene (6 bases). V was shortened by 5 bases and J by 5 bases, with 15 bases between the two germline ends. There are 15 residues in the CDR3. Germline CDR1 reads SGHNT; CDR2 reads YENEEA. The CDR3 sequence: CASSLLWGANEKLFF. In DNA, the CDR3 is TGTGCCAGCAGCCTCCTCTGGGGGGCGAATGAAAAACTGTTTTTT.

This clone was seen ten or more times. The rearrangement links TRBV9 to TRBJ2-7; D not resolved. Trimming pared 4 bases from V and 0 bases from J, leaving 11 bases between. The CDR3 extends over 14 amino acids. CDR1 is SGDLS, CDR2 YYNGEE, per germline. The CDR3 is CASSSRVNSYEQYF. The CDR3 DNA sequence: TGTGCCAGCAGCTCTCGGGTCAACTCCTACGAGCAGTACTTC.

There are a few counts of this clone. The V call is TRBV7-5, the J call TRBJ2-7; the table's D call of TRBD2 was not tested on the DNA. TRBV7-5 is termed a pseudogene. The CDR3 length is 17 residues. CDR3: CASHRTSGRAFSYEQYF. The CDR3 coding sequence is TGTGCCAGCCACCGGACTAGCGGGAGGGCCTTCTCCTACGAGCAGTACTTC.

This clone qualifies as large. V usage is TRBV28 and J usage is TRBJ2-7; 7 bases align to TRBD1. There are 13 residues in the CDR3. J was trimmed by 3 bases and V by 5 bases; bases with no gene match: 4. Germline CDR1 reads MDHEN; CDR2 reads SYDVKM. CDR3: CASSHRGFYEQYF. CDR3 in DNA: TGTGCCAGCAGTCACAGGGGATTCTACGAGCAGTACTTC. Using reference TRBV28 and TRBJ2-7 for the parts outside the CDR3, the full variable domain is DVKVTQSSRYLVKRTGEKVFLECVQDMDHENMFWYRQDPGLGLRLIYFSYDVKMKEKGDIPEGYSVSREKKERFSLILESASTNQTSMYLCASSHRGFYEQYFGPGTRLTVT.

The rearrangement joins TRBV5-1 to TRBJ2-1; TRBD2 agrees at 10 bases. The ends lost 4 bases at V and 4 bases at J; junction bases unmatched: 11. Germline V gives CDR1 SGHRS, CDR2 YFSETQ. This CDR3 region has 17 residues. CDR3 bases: TGCGCCAGCAGCGCAACCCGGACTAGCGGTCCGTACAATGAGCAGTTCTTC. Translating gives CASSATRTSGPYNEQFF.

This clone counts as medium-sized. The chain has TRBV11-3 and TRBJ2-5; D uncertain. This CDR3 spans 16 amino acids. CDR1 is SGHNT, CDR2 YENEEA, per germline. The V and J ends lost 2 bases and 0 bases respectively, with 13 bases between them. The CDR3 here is CASSLRGPPYQETQYF. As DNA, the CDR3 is TGTGCCAGCAGCTTAAGAGGTCCCCCTTACCAAGAGACCCAGTACTTC.

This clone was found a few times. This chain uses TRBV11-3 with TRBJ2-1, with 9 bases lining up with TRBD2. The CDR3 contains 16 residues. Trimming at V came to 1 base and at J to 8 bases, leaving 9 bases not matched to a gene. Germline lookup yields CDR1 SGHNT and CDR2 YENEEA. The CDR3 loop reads CASSLGPASGNHEQFF. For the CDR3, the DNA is TGTGCCAGCAGCTTAGGCCCGGCTAGCGGGAATCATGAGCAGTTCTTC.

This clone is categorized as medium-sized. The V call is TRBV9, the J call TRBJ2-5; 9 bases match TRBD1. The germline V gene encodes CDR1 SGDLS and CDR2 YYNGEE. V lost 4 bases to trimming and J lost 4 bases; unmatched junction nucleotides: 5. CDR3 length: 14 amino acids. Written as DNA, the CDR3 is TGTGCCAGCAGCCCCGTGGACAGGGGAGAGACCCAGTACTTC. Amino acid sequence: CASSPVDRGETQYF.

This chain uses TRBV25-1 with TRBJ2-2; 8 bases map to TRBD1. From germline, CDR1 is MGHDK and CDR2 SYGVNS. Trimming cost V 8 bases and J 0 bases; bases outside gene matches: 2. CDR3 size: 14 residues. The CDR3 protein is CASLGQANTGELFF. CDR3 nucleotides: TGTGCCAGCTTGGGACAGGCGAACACCGGGGAGCTGTTTTTT.

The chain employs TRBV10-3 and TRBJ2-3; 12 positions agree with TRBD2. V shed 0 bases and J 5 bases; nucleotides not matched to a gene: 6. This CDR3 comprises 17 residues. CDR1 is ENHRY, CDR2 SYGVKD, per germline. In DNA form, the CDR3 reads TGTGCCATCAGTGAGTCGGCTAGCGGGAGGGGAAGAGATACGCAGTATTTT. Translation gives CAISESASGRGRDTQYF.

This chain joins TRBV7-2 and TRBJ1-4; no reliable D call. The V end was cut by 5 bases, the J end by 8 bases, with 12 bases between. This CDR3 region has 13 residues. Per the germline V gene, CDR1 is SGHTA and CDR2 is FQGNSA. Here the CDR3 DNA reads TGTGCCAGCAGCCCCCCGGCCGCGGAAAAACTGTTTTTT. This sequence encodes CASSPPAAEKLFF.

Written as DNA, the CDR3 is TGTGCCAGCAGTTTAGAGGGTGGTGTGCAGTATTTT. Translated, it gives CASSLEGGVQYF. This sequence joins TRBV28 and TRBJ2-3; a possible D gene is TRBD2 (5 bases). Germline lookup yields CDR1 MDHEN and CDR2 SYDVKM. Trimming left V 2 bases short and J 11 bases short, with 11 bases between. The CDR3 totals 12 residues.

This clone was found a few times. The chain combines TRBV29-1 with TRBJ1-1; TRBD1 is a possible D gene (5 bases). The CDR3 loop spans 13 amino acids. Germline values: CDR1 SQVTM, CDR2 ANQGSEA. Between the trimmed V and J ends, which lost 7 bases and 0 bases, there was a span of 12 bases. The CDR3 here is CSARTRLNTEAFF. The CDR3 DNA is TGCAGCGCTCGGACAAGGCTGAACACTGAAGCTTTCTTT.

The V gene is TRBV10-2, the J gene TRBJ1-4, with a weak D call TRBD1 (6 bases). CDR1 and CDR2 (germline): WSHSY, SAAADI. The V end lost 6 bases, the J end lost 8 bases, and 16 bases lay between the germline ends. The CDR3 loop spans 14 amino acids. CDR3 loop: CASRTRGNFEKLFF. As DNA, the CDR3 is TGCGCCAGCAGAACCAGGGGTAACTTCGAAAAACTGTTTTTT.

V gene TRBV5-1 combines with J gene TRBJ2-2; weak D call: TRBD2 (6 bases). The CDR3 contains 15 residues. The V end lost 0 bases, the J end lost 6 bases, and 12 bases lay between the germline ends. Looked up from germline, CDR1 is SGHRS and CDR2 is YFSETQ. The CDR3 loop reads CASSLEGLSPGELFF. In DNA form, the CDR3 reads TGCGCCAGCAGCTTGGAGGGACTCTCTCCCGGGGAGCTGTTTTTT.